This entry is about one T cell receptor (beta chain). Its antigen remains unidentified. The CDR3 has 15 residues. This specimen comes from a study of monozygotic twins with inflammatory bowel disease. Study-level points and caveats: Twins with IBD were found to have lower TCRbeta diversity (inverse Simpson) than healthy co-twins. It was observed that concordant and discordant twins did not differ in repertoire similarity, possibly given limited power.

Every TCR library drew on 3500 ng of total RNA. TCRdb reanalyzed the 5' RACE reads, giving one entry per CDR3 protein sequence and no DNA. The sample has fewer than 110,000 distinct CDR3 sequences. Blood was collected, around 2.7 ml per donor. The chain joins TRBV12-3 or TRBV12-4 to TRBJ1-2. The clonotype comes from a human donor with ulcerative colitis or Crohn's disease, or a healthy co-twin of an affected twin (not recorded which). Specimen: blood. This CDR3 reads CASSLKRTAGYGYTF.